The 3 T cell receptor beta chains reported below all come from one sample, sequenced in a study of cytomegalovirus exposure and HLA in healthy donors. The primer mix had 60 Vbeta and 13 Jbeta primers. Using immunoSEQ multiplex PCR, the repertoire was profiled, and TCRdb retains in-frame clones only, with some absent. Among about 160,000 clones listed, 82% were seen once. Sequenced: PBMCs. The source is a male donor in good health and CMV-seronegative.

The genes are TRBV11-2 and TRBJ2-7, with TRBD1 matching 7 bases. The CDR3 has 13 amino acids. Germline CDR1 SGHAT, CDR2 FQNNGV. V shed 5 bases, J shed 4 bases, and the junction held 5 bases outside the gene matches. The CDR3 is CASSPAGGYEQYF. CDR3 DNA sequence: TGTGCCAGCAGCCCAGCAGGGGGATACGAGCAGTACTTC.

This clone was recorded only once. This chain's CDR3 is CASSLETGTGEFF. Written as DNA, the CDR3 is TGTGCCAGCAGCTTAGAAACCGGGACAGGGGAGTTCTTC. V gene TRBV7-9 combines with J gene TRBJ2-1, with 10 bases that match TRBD1. CDR1 and CDR2 (germline): SEHNR, FQNEAQ (reference sequence). V gave up 1 base and J gave up 14 bases; unmatched junction bases: 5. There are 13 residues in the CDR3.

The J gene is TRBJ1-2, the V gene TRBV2, with 7 bases matching TRBD1. The CDR3 spans 16 residues. Unmatched junction bases numbered 14, after V lost 9 bases and J lost 1 base. CDR1 is SNHLY and CDR2 is FYNNEI in the germline V gene. CDR3 sequence reads: CARKDSGTDYNYGYTF. CDR3 coding DNA: TGTGCCAGGAAAGATTCCGGGACAGACTATAACTATGGCTACACCTTC.